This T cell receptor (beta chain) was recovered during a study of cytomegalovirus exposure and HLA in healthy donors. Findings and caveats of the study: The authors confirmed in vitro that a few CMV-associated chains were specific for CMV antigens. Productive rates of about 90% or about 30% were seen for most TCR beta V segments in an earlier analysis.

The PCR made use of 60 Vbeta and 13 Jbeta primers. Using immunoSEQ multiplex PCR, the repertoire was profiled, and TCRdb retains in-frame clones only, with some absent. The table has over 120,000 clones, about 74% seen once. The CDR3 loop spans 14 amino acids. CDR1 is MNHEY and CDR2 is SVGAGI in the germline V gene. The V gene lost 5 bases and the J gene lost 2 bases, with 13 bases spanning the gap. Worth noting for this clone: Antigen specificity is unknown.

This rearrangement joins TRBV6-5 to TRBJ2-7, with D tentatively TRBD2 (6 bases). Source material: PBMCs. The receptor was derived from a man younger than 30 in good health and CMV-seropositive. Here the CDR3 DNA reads TGTGCCAGCAGTACTAGCTGGGGTGCCTACGAGCAGTACTTC. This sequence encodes CASSTSWGAYEQYF.